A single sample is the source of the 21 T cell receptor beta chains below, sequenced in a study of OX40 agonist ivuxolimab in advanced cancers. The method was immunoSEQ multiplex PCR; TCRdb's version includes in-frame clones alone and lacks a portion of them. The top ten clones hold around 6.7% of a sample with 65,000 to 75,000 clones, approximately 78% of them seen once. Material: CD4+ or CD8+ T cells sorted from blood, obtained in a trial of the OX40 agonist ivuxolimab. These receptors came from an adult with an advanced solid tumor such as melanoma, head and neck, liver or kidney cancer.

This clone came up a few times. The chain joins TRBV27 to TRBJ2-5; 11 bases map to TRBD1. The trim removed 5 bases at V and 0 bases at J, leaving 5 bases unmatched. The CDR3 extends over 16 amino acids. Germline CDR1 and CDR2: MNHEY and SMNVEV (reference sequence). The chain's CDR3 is CASSGGQGGYQETQYF. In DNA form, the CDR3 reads TGTGCCAGCAGTGGGGGACAGGGGGGGTACCAAGAGACCCAGTACTTC.

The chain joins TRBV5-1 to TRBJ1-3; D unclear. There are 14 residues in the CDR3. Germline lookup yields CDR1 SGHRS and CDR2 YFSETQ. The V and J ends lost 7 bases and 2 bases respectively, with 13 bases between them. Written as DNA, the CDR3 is TGCGCCAGCGCGGCGACGGGTCCTGGAAACACCATATATTTT. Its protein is CASAATGPGNTIYF.

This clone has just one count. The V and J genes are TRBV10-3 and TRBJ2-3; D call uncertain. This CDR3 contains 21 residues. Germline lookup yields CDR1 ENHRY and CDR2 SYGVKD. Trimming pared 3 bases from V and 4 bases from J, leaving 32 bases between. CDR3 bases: TGTGCCATCAGTGATTCCCCAGTTAGCAACCTGGTTAAGAGAGGAGCAGATACGCAGTATTTT. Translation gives CAISDSPVSNLVKRGADTQYF.

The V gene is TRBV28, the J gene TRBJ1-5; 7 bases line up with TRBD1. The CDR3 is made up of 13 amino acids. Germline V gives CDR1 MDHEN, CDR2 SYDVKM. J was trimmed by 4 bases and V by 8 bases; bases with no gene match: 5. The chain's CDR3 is CASLTGFNQPQHF. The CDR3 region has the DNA TGTGCCAGCCTGACAGGGTTTAATCAGCCCCAGCATTTT.

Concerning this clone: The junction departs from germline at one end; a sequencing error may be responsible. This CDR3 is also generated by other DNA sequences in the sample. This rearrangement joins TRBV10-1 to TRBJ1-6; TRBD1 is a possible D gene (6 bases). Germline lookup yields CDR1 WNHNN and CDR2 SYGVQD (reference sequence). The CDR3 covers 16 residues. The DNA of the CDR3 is TGCGCCAGCAGTGTCCCTGACAGGCGATATAATTCACCCCTCCATTTT. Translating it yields CASSVPDRRYNSPLHF.

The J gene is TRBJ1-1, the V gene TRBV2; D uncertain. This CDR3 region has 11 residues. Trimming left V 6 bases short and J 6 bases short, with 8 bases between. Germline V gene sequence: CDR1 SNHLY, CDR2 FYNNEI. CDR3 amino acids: CASRERAEAFF. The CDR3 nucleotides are TGTGCCAGCAGGGAGAGGGCTGAAGCTTTCTTT.

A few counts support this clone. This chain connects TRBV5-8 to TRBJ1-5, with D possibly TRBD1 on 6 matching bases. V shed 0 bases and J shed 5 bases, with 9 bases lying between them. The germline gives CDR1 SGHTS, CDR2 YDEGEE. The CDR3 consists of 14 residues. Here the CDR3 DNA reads TGTGCCAGCAGCTTGGAGACAGGTCATCAGCCCCAGCATTTT. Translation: CASSLETGHQPQHF.

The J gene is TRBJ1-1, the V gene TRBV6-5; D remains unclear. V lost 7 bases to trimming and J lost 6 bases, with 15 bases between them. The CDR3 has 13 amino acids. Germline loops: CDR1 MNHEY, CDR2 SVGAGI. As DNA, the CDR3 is TGTGCCAGCACAACCTCTCGGACGGCTGAAGCTTTCTTT. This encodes CASTTSRTAEAFF.

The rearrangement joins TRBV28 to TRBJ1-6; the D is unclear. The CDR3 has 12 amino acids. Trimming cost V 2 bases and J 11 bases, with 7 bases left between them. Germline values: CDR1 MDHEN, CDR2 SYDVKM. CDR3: CASSLGQTPLHF. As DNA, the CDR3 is TGTGCCAGCAGTTTAGGTCAGACACCCCTCCACTTT.

The CDR3 protein is CASSRRDPASRNTIYF. DNA of the CDR3: TGTGCCAGCAGTCGCCGGGACCCAGCAAGTCGAAACACCATATATTTT. The chain couples TRBV28 to TRBJ1-3, with TRBD1 as a possible D gene (5 bases). Trimming left V 5 bases short and J 5 bases short, with 19 bases between. The germline CDR1 and CDR2 sequences are MDHEN and SYDVKM. CDR3 length equals 16 residues.

The CDR3 nucleotides are TGTGCCAGCAGTGAATTACTAGCGGAAGATACGCAGTATTTT. Translation: CASSELLAEDTQYF. V is TRBV2 and J is TRBJ2-3, with 8 positions matching TRBD2. The length of the CDR3 is 14 residues. J was trimmed by 5 bases and V by 2 bases; bases with no gene match: 3. The germline V gene encodes CDR1 SNHLY and CDR2 FYNNEI.

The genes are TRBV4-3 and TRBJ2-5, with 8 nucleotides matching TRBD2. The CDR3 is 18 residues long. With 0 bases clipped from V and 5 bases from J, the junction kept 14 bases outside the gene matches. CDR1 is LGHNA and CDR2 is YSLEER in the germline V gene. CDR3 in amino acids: CASSQDPGQPRGGETQYF. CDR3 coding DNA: TGCGCCAGCAGCCAAGATCCGGGGCAACCTCGGGGGGGTGAGACCCAGTACTTC.

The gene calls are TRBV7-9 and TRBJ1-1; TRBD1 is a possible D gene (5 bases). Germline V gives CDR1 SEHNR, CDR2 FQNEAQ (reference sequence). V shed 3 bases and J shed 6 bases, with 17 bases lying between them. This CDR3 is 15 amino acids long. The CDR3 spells CASSFGAAGRAEAFF. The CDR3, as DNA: TGTGCCAGCAGCTTCGGAGCGGCAGGGAGGGCTGAAGCTTTCTTT.

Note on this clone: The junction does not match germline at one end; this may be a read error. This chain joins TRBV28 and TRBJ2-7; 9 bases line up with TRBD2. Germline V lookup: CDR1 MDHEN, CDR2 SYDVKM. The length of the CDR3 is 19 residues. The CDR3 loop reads CASSFRRLAGLPTSDEQYF. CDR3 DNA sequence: TGTGCCAGCAGTTTTCGGCGGCTAGCGGGACTTCCTACCTCCGACGAGCAGTACTTC.

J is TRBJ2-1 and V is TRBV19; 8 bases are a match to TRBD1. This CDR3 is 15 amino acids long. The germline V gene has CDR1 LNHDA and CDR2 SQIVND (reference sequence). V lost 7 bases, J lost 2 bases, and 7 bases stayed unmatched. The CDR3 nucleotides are TGTGCCAGTACTAGGACAGGGTTTACCTACAATGAGCAGTTCTTC. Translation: CASTRTGFTYNEQFF.

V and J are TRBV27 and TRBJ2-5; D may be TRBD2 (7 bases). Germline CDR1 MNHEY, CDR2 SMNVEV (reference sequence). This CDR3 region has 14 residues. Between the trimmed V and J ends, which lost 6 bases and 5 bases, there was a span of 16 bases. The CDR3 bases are TGTGCCAGCAGGTCGCGCGGGGGCGGCGAGACCCAGTACTTC. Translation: CASRSRGGGETQYF.

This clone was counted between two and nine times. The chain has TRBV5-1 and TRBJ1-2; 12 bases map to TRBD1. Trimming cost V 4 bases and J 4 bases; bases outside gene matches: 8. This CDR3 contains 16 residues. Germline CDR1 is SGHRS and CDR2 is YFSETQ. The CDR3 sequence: CASSLTPGQGAYGYTF. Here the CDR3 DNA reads TGCGCCAGCAGCCTGACGCCGGGACAGGGGGCCTATGGCTACACCTTC.

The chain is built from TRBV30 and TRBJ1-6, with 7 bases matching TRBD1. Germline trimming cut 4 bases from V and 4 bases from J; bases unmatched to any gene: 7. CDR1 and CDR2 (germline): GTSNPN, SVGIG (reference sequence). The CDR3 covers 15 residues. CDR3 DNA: TGTGCCTGGACTTACCGGGACAGATATAATTCACCCCTCCACTTT. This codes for CAWTYRDRYNSPLHF.

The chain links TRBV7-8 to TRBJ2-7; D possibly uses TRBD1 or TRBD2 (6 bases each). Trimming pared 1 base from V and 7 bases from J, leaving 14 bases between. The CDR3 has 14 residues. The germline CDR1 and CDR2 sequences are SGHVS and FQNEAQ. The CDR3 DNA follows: TGTGCCAGCAGCTTAGAGCCGGGGGCACGGGAGCAGTACGTC. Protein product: CASSLEPGAREQYV.

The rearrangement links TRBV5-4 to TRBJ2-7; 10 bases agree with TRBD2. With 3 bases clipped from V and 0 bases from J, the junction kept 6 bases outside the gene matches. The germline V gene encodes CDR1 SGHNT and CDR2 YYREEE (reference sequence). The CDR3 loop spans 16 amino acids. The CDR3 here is CASSSGLAVSSYEQYF. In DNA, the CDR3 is TGTGCCAGCAGCTCAGGACTAGCGGTGAGCTCCTACGAGCAGTACTTC.

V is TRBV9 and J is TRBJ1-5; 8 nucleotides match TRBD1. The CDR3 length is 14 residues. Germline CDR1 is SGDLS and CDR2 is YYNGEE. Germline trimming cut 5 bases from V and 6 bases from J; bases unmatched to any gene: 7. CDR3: CASSMVTGGQPQHF. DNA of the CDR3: TGTGCCAGCAGTATGGTAACAGGGGGTCAGCCCCAGCATTTT. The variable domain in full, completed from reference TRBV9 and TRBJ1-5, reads DSGVTQTPKHLITATGQRVTLRCSPRSGDLSVYWYQQSLDQGLQFLIQYYNGEERAKGNILERFSAQQFPDLHSELNLSSLELGDSALYFCASSMVTGGQPQHFGDGTRLSIL.